This TCR beta chain is drawn from a study of T-cell reconstitution after alpha-beta-depleted transplantation in children. Germline V gene sequence: CDR1 MNHNS, CDR2 SASEGT. The length of the CDR3 is 15 residues. J was trimmed by 3 bases and V by 7 bases; bases with no gene match: 9. Concerning this clonotype: Its target is not known.

Preparing the TCRbeta library involved the use of unique molecular identifiers. TCRdb processed the PCR reads anew with MiXCR; each CDR3 protein has one entry. There are approximately 250,000 distinct CDR3 sequences in the sample; 20% to 30% occur only once, and approximately 2.5% lies in the top ten. General observations from the study: T-cell counts and diversity at one year following transplant were attributed mainly to newly produced T cells. The origin of alpha-beta T cells about two months after transplant was reportedly several hundred expanded graft clones. Surviving recipient T cells and thymic progenitors accounted for the high day-60 TCRbeta diversity observed in some patients.

Specimen: PBMCs, collected before TCRalphabeta/CD19-depleted stem cell transplant. The chain carries TRBV6-1 and TRBJ2-7; TRBD1 agrees at 10 bases. This TCR came from a girl aged 2-10 years with Fanconi anemia, due to receive a stem cell transplant. DNA for the CDR3: TGTGCCAGCAACCTAAAGACAGGGGGCGTCTACGAGCAGTACTTC. Translation: CASNLKTGGVYEQYF.